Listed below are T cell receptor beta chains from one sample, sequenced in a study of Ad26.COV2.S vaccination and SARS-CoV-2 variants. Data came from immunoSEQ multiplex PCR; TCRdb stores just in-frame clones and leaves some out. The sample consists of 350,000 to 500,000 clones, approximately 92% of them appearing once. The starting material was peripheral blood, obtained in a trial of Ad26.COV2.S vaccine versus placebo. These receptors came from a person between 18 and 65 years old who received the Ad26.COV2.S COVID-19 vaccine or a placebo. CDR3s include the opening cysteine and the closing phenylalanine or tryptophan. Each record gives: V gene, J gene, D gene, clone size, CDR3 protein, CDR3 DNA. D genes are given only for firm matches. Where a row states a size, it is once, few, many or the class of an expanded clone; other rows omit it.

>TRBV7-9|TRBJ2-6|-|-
CASSLGRVSGANVLTF
TGTGCCAGCAGCTTAGGCAGGGTATCTGGGGCCAACGTCCTGACTTTC
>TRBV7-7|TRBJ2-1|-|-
CASSLASTGGTYNEQFF
TGTGCTAGCAGCTTAGCGTCGACGGGGGGCACCTACAATGAGCAGTTCTTC
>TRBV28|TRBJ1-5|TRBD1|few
CASKQGYNQPQHF
TGTGCCAGCAAACAGGGGTACAATCAGCCCCAGCATTTT
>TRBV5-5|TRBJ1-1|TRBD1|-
CASSLQGGVNTEAFF
TGTGCCAGCAGCTTACAAGGGGGCGTGAACACTGAAGCTTTCTTT
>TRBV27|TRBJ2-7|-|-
CASSFGTRRGANEQYF
TGTGCCAGCAGTTTCGGGACAAGGAGGGGAGCGAACGAGCAGTACTTC
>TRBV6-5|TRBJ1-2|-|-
CASSYSQDLNYGYTF
TGTGCCAGCAGTTACTCGCAGGACCTTAACTATGGCTACACCTTC
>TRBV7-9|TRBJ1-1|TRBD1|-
CASSSSQGGTEAFF
TGTGCCAGCAGCTCTTCACAGGGGGGGACTGAAGCTTTCTTT
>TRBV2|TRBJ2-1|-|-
CASRLPDPPDNEQFF
TGTGCCAGCAGACTCCCGGACCCCCCAGACAATGAGCAGTTCTTC
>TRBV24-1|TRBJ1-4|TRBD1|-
CATSDPGTGSEKLFF
TGTGCCACCAGTGATCCCGGGACAGGGTCTGAAAAACTGTTTTTT
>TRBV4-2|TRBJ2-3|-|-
CASSQVETDTQYF
TGTGCCAGCAGCCAAGTTGAGACAGATACGCAGTATTTT
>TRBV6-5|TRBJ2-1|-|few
CASSYSGDNEQFF
TGTGCCAGCAGTTACTCGGGAGACAATGAGCAGTTCTTC
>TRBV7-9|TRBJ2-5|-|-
CASSLVGLTNSQETQYF
TGTGCCAGCAGCTTAGTAGGGCTGACAAATTCTCAAGAGACCCAGTACTTC
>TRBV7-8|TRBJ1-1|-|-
CASSLVWGTEAFF
TGTGCCAGCAGCTTAGTCTGGGGTACTGAAGCTTTCTTT
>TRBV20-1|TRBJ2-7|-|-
CSASSSVEQYF
TGCAGTGCTAGTTCGTCTGTCGAGCAGTACTTC
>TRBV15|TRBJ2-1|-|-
CATSGSEVSYNEQFF
TGTGCCACCAGCGGGTCGGAGGTCTCCTACAATGAGCAGTTCTTC
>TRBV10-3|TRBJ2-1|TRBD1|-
CAIGGTEYNEQFF
TGTGCCATCGGTGGGACAGAGTACAATGAGCAGTTCTTC
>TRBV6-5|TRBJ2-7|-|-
CASRSLTLPRYEQYF
TGTGCCAGCAGATCTCTAACACTACCCCGCTACGAGCAGTACTTC
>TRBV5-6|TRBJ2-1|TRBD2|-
CASSWIPLGRSYNEQFF
TGTGCCAGCAGCTGGATCCCTCTCGGGAGGTCCTACAATGAGCAGTTCTTC
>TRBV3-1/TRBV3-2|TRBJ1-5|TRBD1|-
CASSPDRVNQPQHF
TGTGCCAGCAGCCCGGACAGGGTCAATCAGCCCCAGCATTTT
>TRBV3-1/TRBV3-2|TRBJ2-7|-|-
CASSQTGLPGEQYF
TGTGCCAGCAGCCAAACGGGGCTCCCGGGCGAGCAGTACTTC
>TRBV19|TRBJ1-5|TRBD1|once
CASARTGSNQPQHF
TGTGCCAGCGCCCGGACAGGGAGTAACCAGCCCCAGCATTTT
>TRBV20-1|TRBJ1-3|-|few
CSASAIPGPVSGNTIYF
TGCAGTGCTAGTGCGATCCCGGGACCTGTTTCTGGAAACACCATATATTTT
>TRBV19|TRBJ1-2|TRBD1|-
CASSPQGQGYTF
TGTGCCAGTAGTCCACAGGGACAGGGCTACACCTTC
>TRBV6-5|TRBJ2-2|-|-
CASSYKNTGELFF
TGTGCCAGCAGTTATAAGAACACCGGGGAGCTGTTTTTT
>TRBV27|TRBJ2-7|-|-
CASSLKAHSSYEQYF
TGTGCCAGCAGTTTAAAGGCTCACAGTTCCTACGAGCAGTACTTC
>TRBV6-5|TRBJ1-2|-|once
CASSYSDTRVFGGYTF
TGTGCCAGCAGTTACTCGGATACCAGGGTGTTCGGCGGCTACACCTTC
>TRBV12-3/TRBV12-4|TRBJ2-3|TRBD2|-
CASSLQSGITQYF
TGTGCCAGCAGTTTACAGAGCGGGATTACGCAGTATTTT
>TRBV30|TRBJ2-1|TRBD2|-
CAWSAGAYDNEQFF
TGTGCCTGGAGCGCGGGAGCTTATGACAATGAGCAGTTCTTC
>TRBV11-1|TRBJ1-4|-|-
CASSPYGQLSEKLFF
TGTGCCAGCAGCCCGTATGGACAGCTGAGTGAAAAACTGTTTTTT
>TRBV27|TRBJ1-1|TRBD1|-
CASSLRTGTGTEAFF
TGTGCCAGCAGTCTACGGACAGGGACGGGGACTGAAGCTTTCTTT
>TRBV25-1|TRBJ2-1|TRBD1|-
CASSPQDREAGGEQFF
TGTGCCAGCAGTCCCCAGGACAGGGAGGCTGGCGGTGAGCAGTTCTTC
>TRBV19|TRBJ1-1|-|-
CASFLSGSSNTEAFF
TGTGCCAGTTTCCTCTCCGGGAGCTCGAACACTGAAGCTTTCTTT
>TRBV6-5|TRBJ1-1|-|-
CASSYGAGAAEAFF
TGTGCCAGCAGTTACGGGGCGGGTGCGGCTGAAGCTTTCTTT
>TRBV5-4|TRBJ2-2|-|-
CACRRAGTNTGELFF
TGTGCCTGCCGGAGGGCAGGCACGAACACCGGGGAGCTGTTTTTT
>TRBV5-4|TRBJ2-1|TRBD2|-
CASSPRTSGTYEQFF
TGTGCCAGCAGCCCCCGGACTAGCGGGACATATGAGCAGTTCTTC
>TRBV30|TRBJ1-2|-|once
CAWAKATSGGYTF
TGTGCCTGGGCTAAAGCTACGTCCGGTGGCTACACCTTC
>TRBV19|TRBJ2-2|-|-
CASSITDGSTGELFF
TGTGCCAGTAGTATAACTGATGGGAGCACCGGGGAGCTGTTTTTT
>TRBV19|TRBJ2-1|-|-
CASSSWTPSSYNEQFF
TGTGCCAGTAGTTCATGGACACCTAGCTCCTACAATGAGCAGTTCTTC